This paragraph covers one TCR beta chain sequence. The target antigen is unknown. These data are taken from a study of tumor-infiltrating lymphocytes in localized non-small cell lung cancer. Study background: Patients included smokers and never-smokers with various histologies, some sampled after neoadjuvant chemotherapy.

The V gene's germline CDR1 is SQVTM and CDR2 ANQGSEA. The V and J ends lost 7 bases and 8 bases, in that order; junction bases with no gene match: 13. This CDR3 comprises 13 residues. Libraries were prepared by immunoSEQ multiplex PCR; TCRdb keeps only in-frame clonotypes and omits some of them. The data hold approximately 15,000 clones, with approximately 80% observed a single time. Study-wide results and limits: Technical variation could not be separated from intratumor heterogeneity here. Not all patients were TCR sequenced, owing to tissue quantity. Compared with uninvolved lung, tumors showed higher T cell infiltration by TCRbeta sequencing.

Input material: uninvolved lung tissue not adjacent to the tumor. The rearrangement links TRBV29-1 to TRBJ1-2, with 7 bases identical to TRBD1. The clonotype comes from a human donor with non-small cell lung cancer. CDR3: CSAGLETGTGYTF. CDR3 coding DNA: TGCAGCGCTGGCTTGGAGACAGGGACGGGCTACACCTTC.